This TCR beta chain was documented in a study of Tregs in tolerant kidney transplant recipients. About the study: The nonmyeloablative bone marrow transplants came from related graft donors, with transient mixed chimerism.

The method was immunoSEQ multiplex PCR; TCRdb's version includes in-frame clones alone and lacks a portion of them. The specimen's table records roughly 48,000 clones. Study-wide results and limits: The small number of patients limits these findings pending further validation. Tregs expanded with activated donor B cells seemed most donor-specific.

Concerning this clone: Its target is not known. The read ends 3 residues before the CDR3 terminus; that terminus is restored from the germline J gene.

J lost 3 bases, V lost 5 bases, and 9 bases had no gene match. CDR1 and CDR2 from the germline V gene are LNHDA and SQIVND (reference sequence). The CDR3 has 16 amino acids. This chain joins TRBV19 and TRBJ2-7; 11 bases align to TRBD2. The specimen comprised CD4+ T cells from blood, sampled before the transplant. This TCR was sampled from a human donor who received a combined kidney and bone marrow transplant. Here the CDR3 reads CASSPSTSGIFYEQYF. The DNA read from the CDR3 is TGTGCCAGTAGTCCGTCGACTAGCGGGATATTCTACGAG.